A selection of T cell receptor beta chains follows, all from one sample in a study of post-analysis software for immune sequencing data. TCRdb called the PCR reads again in MiXCR, with one record for every CDR3 protein. The sample consists of about 460,000 distinct CDR3 sequences, around 40% of them appearing once. Sample: blood. These receptors were taken from a girl under 18 with multiple sclerosis. Each CDR3 is given with its conserved first and last residue. D genes are given only for firm matches. Size tells how often a clone was seen (once, few, many) or the class of an expanded clone, and some rows leave it out.

v_call	j_call	d_call	clone_size	cdr3_nt	cdr3_aa
TRBV5-1	TRBJ2-5	TRBD1	few	TGCGCCAGCAGCTTTACAGGGGTGGAAGAGCAGTACTTC	CASSFTGVEEQYF
TRBV20-1	TRBJ1-2	-	-	TGCAGTGCCCCTATCAGTGGGTATGGCTACACCTTC	CSAPISGYGYTF
TRBV12-3/TRBV12-4	TRBJ2-7	-	-	TGTGCCAGCAGTTTTCCGGGGGCAGGAACCTACGAACAGTACTTC	CASSFPGAGTYEQYF
TRBV7-2	TRBJ2-7	-	-	TGTGCCAGCAGCTTACGGTTCAATGAGCAGTACTTC	CASSLRFNEQYF
TRBV20-1	TRBJ1-1	-	once	TGCAGTGCTAGAGAGGGGGCAGGGAATATGAACACTGAAGCTTTCTTT	CSAREGAGNMNTEAFF
TRBV28	TRBJ2-1	-	-	TGTGCCAGCACCCTGCTAGGGACTTTAAATGGGCAGTTCTTC	CASTLLGTLNGQFF
TRBV27	TRBJ2-5	-	-	TGTGCCAGCAGTTTAGGTATGAAGACCCAGTACTTC	CASSLGMKTQYF
TRBV12-3/TRBV12-4	TRBJ2-4	-	few	TGTGCCAGCAGTTTGTACGGGCCCAAAAACATTCAGTACTTC	CASSLYGPKNIQYF
TRBV10-3	TRBJ1-1	-	-	TGTGCCATCAGTGCCGCCGCGAACACTATGAACACTGAAGCTTTCTTT	CAISAAANTMNTEAFF
TRBV11-2	TRBJ2-1	TRBD1	few	TGTGCCAGCAGCTCGTACAGGGGGCGGGGCAATGAGCAGTTCTTC	CASSSYRGRGNEQFF
TRBV12-5	TRBJ2-1	TRBD2	-	TGTGCTGGTGCCACTAGCGGACCATCCTACAATGAGCAGTTCTTC	CAGATSGPSYNEQFF
TRBV20-1	TRBJ1-1	-	-	TGCAGTGCTAGACCCCCGCAGGGGAGTGCGGCTTTCTTT	CSARPPQGSAAFF
TRBV5-1	TRBJ1-2	TRBD1	few	TGCGCCAGCAGCTTTGGACAGGGCTATGGCTACACCTTC	CASSFGQGYGYTF
TRBV5-1	TRBJ1-4	-	few	TGCGCCAGCAGCGGCGCAGGGAGTGCAAATGAAAAACTGTTTTTT	CASSGAGSANEKLFF
TRBV4-1	TRBJ2-7	-	-	TGCGCCAGCAGCGGGGGTAGCTCCTACAATGAGCAGTACTTC	CASSGGSSYNEQYF
TRBV12-3/TRBV12-4	TRBJ1-1	-	few	TGTGCCAGCAGACCCGCCCGACGGGAGAACACTGAAGCTTTCTTT	CASRPARRENTEAFF
TRBV29-1	TRBJ1-1	TRBD1	-	TGCAGCGTCTGGACAGGGGGGAACACTGAAGCTTTCTTT	CSVWTGGNTEAFF
TRBV29-1	TRBJ2-1	-	-	TGCAGCGTGGGACAGGGGGCTAGCGGGAGGATTCATGAGCAGTTCTTC	CSVGQGASGRIHEQFF
TRBV6-5	TRBJ1-1	-	few	TGTGCCAGCACTGACTTGAACACTGAAGCTTTCTTT	CASTDLNTEAFF
TRBV12-3/TRBV12-4	TRBJ1-5	-	-	TGTGCCAGCAGTTTTTCGGGTCTTGTCAACAATCAGCCCCAGCATTTT	CASSFSGLVNNQPQHF
TRBV6-1	TRBJ2-3	-	-	TGTGCCAGCAGTAGGTCAGACACAGATACGCAGTATTTT	CASSRSDTDTQYF
TRBV15	TRBJ2-1	TRBD1	-	TGTGCCACCAGCAGAGCAGGGGGCTTTGAGCAGTTCTTC	CATSRAGGFEQFF
TRBV7-8	TRBJ2-3	-	-	TGTGCCAGCAGCTTAGGGAAAACTAGCACAGATACGCAGTATTTT	CASSLGKTSTDTQYF
TRBV7-2	TRBJ2-7	-	-	TGTGCCAGCAGCTTAGGGGCCAGCTTCAAACAACGTGGGTACGAGCAGTACTTC	CASSLGASFKQRGYEQYF